This TCR beta chain was captured in a study of T cells in Graves' hyperthyroidism and ophthalmopathy. Study-level findings and limits: Ophthalmopathy was identified by the model a median around 6 months ahead of onset.

Germline V lookup: CDR1 GTSNPN, CDR2 SVGIG (reference sequence). Trimming took 2 bases from V and 5 from J, leaving 9 bases between them. The CDR3 totals 12 residues. The authors deemed Graves' hyperthyroidism stable absent ophthalmopathy progression within 18 months. The hyperthyroidism was newly diagnosed and had lasted under 2 months; the patients were aged 18 to 65. Over 8 ml fresh peripheral blood yielded the PBMCs. This clonotype occurred many times. Antigen unknown. The CDR3 regions of TCR beta were amplified from RNA transcripts. The HTBI primer set was used in a first-round RT-PCR of the TCR CDR3. TCRdb reprocessed the multiplex PCR reads with MiXCR, giving one entry per CDR3 protein. The sample carries around 300,000 distinct CDR3 sequences, roughly an eighth recorded once.

The chain employs TRBV30 and TRBJ2-5, with unresolved D. The sequence was obtained from a middle-aged woman with Graves' hyperthyroidism. Sequencing was carried out using blood. Here the CDR3 reads CAWSTSWETQYF. Written as DNA, the CDR3 is TGTGCCTGGAGTACCTCGTGGGAGACCCAGTACTTC. Variable domain in full (rest from reference TRBV30 and TRBJ2-5): SQTIHQWPATLVQPVGSPLSLECTVEGTSNPNLYWYRQAAGRGLQLLFYSVGIGQISSEVPQNLSASRPQDRQFILSSKKLLLSDSGFYLCAWSTSWETQYFGPGTRLLVL.